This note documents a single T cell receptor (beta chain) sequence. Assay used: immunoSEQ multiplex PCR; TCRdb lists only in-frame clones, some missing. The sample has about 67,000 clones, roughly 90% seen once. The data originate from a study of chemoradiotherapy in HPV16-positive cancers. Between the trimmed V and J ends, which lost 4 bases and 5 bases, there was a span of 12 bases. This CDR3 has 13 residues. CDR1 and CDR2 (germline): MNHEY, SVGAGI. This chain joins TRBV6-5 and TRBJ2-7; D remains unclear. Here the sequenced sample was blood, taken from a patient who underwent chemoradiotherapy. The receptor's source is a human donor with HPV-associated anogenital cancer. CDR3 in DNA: TGTGCCAGCAGTTTAGCACAGATCCACGAGCAGTACTTC. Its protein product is CASSLAQIHEQYF.